The source of this TCR beta chain is a study of blood T cell repertoires in COVID-19. Looking at the study overall: COVID-19 samples from acute and convalescent phases originated in the United States, Italy and Spain.

TCRdb keeps only in-frame clones here, not all; method: immunoSEQ multiplex PCR. The data show about 30,000 clones, roughly 73% seen once. With 4 bases removed from V and 11 bases from J, the gap between germline ends came to 19 bases. Germline CDR1 SGHRS, CDR2 YFSETQ. The CDR3 has 14 amino acids. This sequence joins TRBV5-1 and TRBJ2-1, with D unresolved. Sequencing was performed on peripheral blood. The sequence was collected from a woman in her sixties or seventies with active or convalescent COVID-19. The CDR3 coding sequence is TGCGCCAGCAGCCAATACTACCTCGTTGATCAGCAGTTCTTC. This gives the protein CASSQYYLVDQQFF.